The 18 T cell receptor beta chains below come from one sample, sequenced in a study of blood T cell repertoires in COVID-19. TCRdb's copy holds only in-frame clones and misses some; the assay was immunoSEQ multiplex PCR. The repertoire holds approximately 290,000 clones, with 90% as singletons. Sequencing input: PBMCs or T cells enriched from blood (not recorded which). These TCRs come from a woman between 18 and 30 years old with acute COVID-19.

This clone was found a few times. V and J are TRBV28 and TRBJ1-5, with D uncertain. The CDR3 runs 17 residues. V was trimmed by 7 bases and J by 1 base, leaving 20 bases between them. Germline V lookup: CDR1 MDHEN, CDR2 SYDVKM. The CDR3 coding sequence is TGTGCCAGCATCCCGCCCTCGGAGGAATTCAGCAATCAGCCCCAGCATTTT. As protein: CASIPPSEEFSNQPQHF. Filled out from reference TRBV28 and TRBJ1-5, the complete variable domain reads DVKVTQSSRYLVKRTGEKVFLECVQDMDHENMFWYRQDPGLGLRLIYFSYDVKMKEKGDIPEGYSVSREKKERFSLILESASTNQTSMYLCASIPPSEEFSNQPQHFGDGTRLSIL.

The chain has TRBV19 and TRBJ1-1; 9 positions match TRBD1. This CDR3 is built from 17 residues. V lost 3 bases to trimming and J lost 0 bases; unmatched junction nucleotides: 8. Germline V gene data show CDR1 as LNHDA and CDR2 as SQIVND (reference sequence). CDR3 bases: TGTGCCAGTAGTATGGACAGGGGTCCAACTATGAACACTGAAGCTTTCTTT. It translates to CASSMDRGPTMNTEAFF.

This rearrangement joins TRBV19 to TRBJ2-7; D possibly corresponds to TRBD1 (5 bases). The germline gives CDR1 LNHDA, CDR2 SQIVND (reference sequence). Trimming left V 3 bases short and J 8 bases short, with 14 bases between. There are 13 residues in the CDR3. The CDR3 region is CASSIDPQGKQYF. CDR3 DNA sequence: TGTGCCAGTAGTATTGACCCCCAGGGAAAGCAGTACTTC.

The chain is built from TRBV7-2 and TRBJ1-1; 9 bases are a match to TRBD1. The CDR3 consists of 15 residues. CDR1 is SGHTA and CDR2 is FQGNSA in the germline V gene. After removal of 2 bases from V and 10 bases from J, the junction contained 11 bases not matched to a gene. The CDR3 loop is CASSLPGQGLLGAFF. The CDR3 DNA is TGTGCCAGCAGCTTACCGGGACAGGGATTATTAGGAGCTTTCTTT.

The V gene is TRBV9, the J gene TRBJ1-1; a possible D gene is TRBD1 (5 bases). The CDR3 is made up of 15 amino acids. Germline assignment: CDR1 SGDLS and CDR2 YYNGEE. The germline V and J ends were trimmed by 0 bases and 1 base, with 10 bases remaining between them. The CDR3 sequence is CASSVVAGGNTEAFF. Written as DNA, the CDR3 is TGTGCCAGCAGCGTAGTGGCCGGGGGGAACACTGAAGCTTTCTTT.

V gene TRBV5-1 combines with J gene TRBJ2-5; 12 bases fit TRBD2. Germline values: CDR1 SGHRS, CDR2 YFSETQ. Trimming took 7 bases from V and 3 from J; bases not matched to a gene: 4. CDR3 length: 14 amino acids. The CDR3 region is CASRLAGGEETQYF. CDR3 in DNA: TGCGCCAGCCGTCTAGCGGGAGGGGAAGAGACCCAGTACTTC.

The V and J genes are TRBV18 and TRBJ2-7, with a tentative D call TRBD1 (5 bases). This CDR3 is 14 amino acids long. Germline V gene sequence: CDR1 KGHSH, CDR2 LQKENI. V was shortened by 5 bases and J by 4 bases, with 15 bases between the two germline ends. In DNA, the CDR3 is TGTGCCAGCTCAGCAAGACAGAGCTCTTACGAGCAGTACTTC. It is translated as CASSARQSSYEQYF.

The J gene is TRBJ1-2, the V gene TRBV19; D is unclear. CDR1 and CDR2 (germline): LNHDA, SQIVND (reference sequence). The CDR3 sequence is 13 residues long. The V end was cut by 5 bases, the J end by 3 bases, with 10 bases between. CDR3 sequence: CASSAQSHYGYTF. The CDR3 coding sequence is TGTGCCAGTAGTGCACAGAGTCACTATGGCTACACCTTC.

V gene TRBV19 combines with J gene TRBJ1-2; D is unresolved. The V end was cut by 7 bases, the J end by 0 bases, with 18 bases between. The CDR3 covers 16 residues. Germline V lookup: CDR1 LNHDA, CDR2 SQIVND (reference sequence). In DNA form, the CDR3 reads TGTGCCAGTACCATTACCCCGGGGAAAGCTAACTATGGCTACACCTTC. Its translation is CASTITPGKANYGYTF.

The chain employs TRBV5-1 and TRBJ2-2; D gene uncertain. V lost 0 bases and J 6 bases, leaving 9 bases between the germline ends. The V gene's germline CDR1 is SGHRS and CDR2 YFSETQ. CDR3 length: 14 amino acids. This chain's CDR3 is CASSLDSAPGELFF. CDR3 bases: TGCGCCAGCAGCTTGGACTCCGCGCCCGGGGAGCTGTTTTTT.

This sequence joins TRBV5-1 and TRBJ2-2; D is unclear. CDR3 length equals 16 residues. Germline lookup yields CDR1 SGHRS and CDR2 YFSETQ. Deletions cut 0 bases from V and 0 bases from J, with 9 bases between. CDR3 sequence: CASSLARDSNTGELFF. The CDR3 nucleotides are TGCGCCAGCAGCTTGGCCCGCGACTCGAACACCGGGGAGCTGTTTTTT.

This sequence joins TRBV7-3 and TRBJ1-1, with a tentative D call TRBD1 (5 bases). Germline V gene sequence: CDR1 SGHTA, CDR2 FQGTGA. This CDR3 contains 13 residues. Between the trimmed V and J ends, which lost 5 bases and 0 bases, there was a span of 7 bases. The CDR3 region is CASSPQVNTEAFF. In nucleotides, the CDR3 is TGTGCCAGCAGCCCACAGGTGAACACTGAAGCTTTCTTT.

The chain combines TRBV5-6 with TRBJ1-3, with 12 bases identical to TRBD1. V trimming: 4 bases; J trimming: 4 bases; junction bases outside the gene matches: 6. The CDR3 covers 16 residues. Germline assignment: CDR1 SGHDT and CDR2 YYEEEE. The CDR3 DNA is TGTGCCAGCAGCCTGGGACAGGGGGCTTTCGGAAACACCATATATTTT. It yields the protein CASSLGQGAFGNTIYF.

V and J are TRBV27 and TRBJ1-1; D is possibly TRBD1 (5 bases). Trimming took off 1 base at V and 3 bases at J, with 12 bases between the two ends. CDR1 is MNHEY, CDR2 SMNVEV, per germline (reference sequence). The CDR3 runs 15 residues. The CDR3 here is CASSLLGPPDTEAFF. CDR3 DNA: TGTGCCAGCAGTTTATTGGGGCCCCCAGACACTGAAGCTTTCTTT.

The chain couples TRBV7-6 to TRBJ2-7; tentatively, D is TRBD2 (6 bases). The CDR3 is 14 amino acids. The V and J ends lost 4 bases and 4 bases respectively, with 14 bases between them. Germline CDR1 reads SGHVS; CDR2 reads FNYEAQ. CDR3 amino acids: CASSSSEAGYEQYF. CDR3 nucleotide sequence: TGTGCCAGCAGCTCCTCTGAGGCGGGATACGAGCAGTACTTC.

This sequence joins TRBV10-1 and TRBJ2-5, with D tentatively TRBD1 (5 bases). Germline values: CDR1 WNHNN, CDR2 SYGVQD (reference sequence). The CDR3 totals 13 residues. Trimming stripped 3 bases from V and 1 base from J, with 6 bases between. CDR3 bases: TGCGCCAGCAGTGAAGGGGTCCAAGAGACCCAGTACTTC. Encoded protein: CASSEGVQETQYF.

The chain links TRBV28 to TRBJ1-5; 9 nucleotides agree with TRBD1. Germline V gene lookup returns CDR1 MDHEN and CDR2 SYDVKM. This CDR3 is 16 amino acids long. The junction had 8 bases not matched to a gene; V was cut back by 3 bases and J by 5 bases. Written as DNA, the CDR3 is TGTGCCAGCAGTTTCTCGGGACAGGGAAGCGATCAGCCCCAGCATTTT. Translation gives CASSFSGQGSDQPQHF.

The chain combines TRBV7-2 with TRBJ1-2, with a possible D match to TRBD1 (6 bases). V was pared by 5 bases and J by 4 bases, with 17 bases between. There are 15 residues in the CDR3. In germline, CDR1 is SGHTA, CDR2 FQGNSA. As DNA, the CDR3 is TGTGCCAGCAGCACGTACGGACAGTTACGCTATGGCTACACCTTC. Translation: CASSTYGQLRYGYTF.